Following are 21 T cell receptor beta chains from one sample sequenced in a study of vaccination and CD4 T cells after COVID-19. The treatment was: roughly ten-day PBMC culture with coronavirus spike peptide pools or control peptides (ViraFEST assay). Collection of the unexposed donor's CD4+ T cells took place before the COVID-19 pandemic (2011-2018). Antigens of these TCRs are unknown. Cultured CD4+ T cells had their DNA profiled by the Oncomine TCR Beta short-read assay. In TCRdb, the PCR reads were re-called with MiXCR into one record per CDR3 protein. The sample has approximately 7,100 distinct CDR3 sequences, 37% seen once. Sequenced input: CD4+ T cells from blood, cultured in vitro. All receptors come from a human donor in good health.

The V call is TRBV6-2 or TRBV6-3, the J call TRBJ2-7; D possibly corresponds to TRBD2 (6 bases). This CDR3 contains 14 residues. Trimming took 6 bases from V and 2 from J, leaving 14 bases between them. Germline V gene sequence: CDR1 MNHEY, CDR2 SVGEGT. CDR3 in DNA: TGTGCCAGCAGCCCGGCCGGCGGGGCCTACGAGCAGTACTTC. Translating it yields CASSPAGGAYEQYF.

The chain is built from TRBV20-1 and TRBJ1-6; D not certain. Between the trimmed V and J ends, which lost 0 bases and 8 bases, there was a span of 8 bases. CDR1 is DFQATT, CDR2 SNEGSKA, per germline (reference sequence). The length of the CDR3 is 13 residues. The DNA for the CDR3 is TGCAGTGCTAGAGATCACGGGGATTCACCCCTCCACTTT. Its protein product is CSARDHGDSPLHF.

J is TRBJ2-1 and V is TRBV7-3; D is unresolved. V was trimmed by 5 bases and J by 8 bases, leaving 19 bases between them. Per the germline V gene, CDR1 is SGHTA and CDR2 is FQGTGA. This CDR3 is 15 amino acids long. The CDR3 coding sequence is TGTGCCAGCAGCATACTCTCTTCCAGCGTCGATGAGCAGTTCTTC. This codes for CASSILSSSVDEQFF.

This clonotype showed up just a few times. This sequence joins TRBV19 and TRBJ1-1; D not certain. The ends were cut back, 1 base at V and 5 bases at J, with 11 bases in the middle. Germline V gene sequence: CDR1 LNHDA, CDR2 SQIVND (reference sequence). There are 14 residues in the CDR3. The CDR3 loop reads CASSIGRGGTEAFF. CDR3 nucleotides: TGTGCCAGTAGTATAGGCCGCGGAGGTACTGAAGCTTTCTTT.

The chain carries TRBV19 and TRBJ1-1, with 7 bases aligning to TRBD1. The germline CDR1 and CDR2 sequences are LNHDA and SQIVND (reference sequence). The CDR3 contains 14 residues. J was trimmed by 0 bases and V by 6 bases; bases with no gene match: 4. The CDR3 sequence is CASRAGTVNTEAFF. CDR3 in DNA: TGTGCCAGTAGGGCCGGGACAGTGAACACTGAAGCTTTCTTT.

This clonotype was counted only a few times. This chain connects TRBV10-3 to TRBJ1-5, with a tentative D call TRBD1 (5 bases). V lost 6 bases and J lost 3, with 12 bases in between. The CDR3 extends over 14 amino acids. CDR1 is ENHRY, CDR2 SYGVKD, per germline. The CDR3, as DNA: TGTGCCATCAGACTTGGACACCTCAATCAGCCCCAGCATTTT. Translating it yields CAIRLGHLNQPQHF.

Only a few counts were recorded for this clonotype. The V and J genes are TRBV29-1 and TRBJ1-1; D unresolved. The CDR3 covers 12 residues. Deletions cut 7 bases from V and 1 base from J, with 10 bases between. From germline, CDR1 is SQVTM and CDR2 ANQGSEA. CDR3 DNA: TGCAGCGGGTCCGCAAGGAACACTGAAGCTTTCTTT. It codes for CSGSARNTEAFF. Together with reference TRBV29-1 and TRBJ1-1, the CDR3 gives the full variable domain: SAVISQKPSRDICQRGTSLTIQCQVDSQVTMMFWYRQQPGQSLTLIATANQGSEATYESGFVIDKFPISRPNLTFSTLTVSNMSPEDSSIYLCSGSARNTEAFFGQGTRLTVV.

This clonotype was counted only a few times. V and J are TRBV6-1 and TRBJ1-2, with 8 bases lining up with TRBD1. CDR1 and CDR2 (germline): MNHNS, SASEGT. The CDR3 has 13 amino acids. J lost 5 bases, V lost 5 bases, and 4 bases had no gene match. The chain's CDR3 is CASSRGQEYGYTF. In DNA form, the CDR3 reads TGTGCCAGCAGTAGGGGACAGGAGTATGGCTACACCTTC.

This clonotype was found once. This sequence joins TRBV11-2 and TRBJ2-5; D possibly corresponds to TRBD1 (6 bases). Trimming pared 2 bases from V and 4 bases from J, leaving 11 bases between. Per the germline V gene, CDR1 is SGHAT and CDR2 is FQNNGV. There are 14 residues in the CDR3. CDR3 region: CASSLIQGSETQYF. The CDR3 DNA reads as TGTGCCAGCAGCTTAATACAGGGTTCAGAGACCCAGTACTTC.

This clonotype was counted only a few times. The chain links TRBV20-1 to TRBJ1-4; 8 bases align to TRBD1. The CDR3 extends over 13 amino acids. The V segment lost 4 bases and the J segment 8 bases; nucleotides outside the gene matches: 6. Germline lookup yields CDR1 DFQATT and CDR2 SNEGSKA (reference sequence). CDR3 loop: CSATGGGGEKLFF. In DNA form, the CDR3 reads TGCAGTGCTACAGGGGGCGGCGGGGAAAAACTGTTTTTT.

This rearrangement joins TRBV10-1 to TRBJ2-3; 10 nucleotides line up with TRBD2. V lost 4 bases, J lost 4 bases, and 11 bases stayed unmatched. This CDR3 is built from 17 residues. Germline values: CDR1 WNHNN, CDR2 SYGVQD (reference sequence). CDR3 protein: CASSVPSGGPGADTQYF. In DNA form, the CDR3 reads TGCGCCAGCAGTGTGCCTAGCGGGGGCCCGGGGGCAGATACGCAGTATTTT.

Only a few counts were recorded for this clonotype. The J gene is TRBJ2-3, the V gene TRBV12-3 or TRBV12-4; 8 bases agree with TRBD1. This CDR3 is built from 12 residues. The V and J ends lost 6 bases and 5 bases, in that order; junction bases with no gene match: 1. The CDR3 region is CASRQGGDTQYF. CDR3 in DNA: TGTGCCAGCAGACAGGGGGGAGATACGCAGTATTTT.

CDR3 region: CAWSFRAEAFF. DNA for the CDR3: TGTGCCTGGAGTTTTAGGGCTGAAGCTTTCTTT. The rearrangement links TRBV30 to TRBJ1-1; D remains ambiguous. CDR1 GTSNPN and CDR2 SVGIG come from the germline V gene (reference sequence). The CDR3 contains 11 residues. The ends were cut back, 2 bases at V and 6 bases at J, with 7 bases in the middle.

V is TRBV6-1 and J is TRBJ1-2; D gene uncertain. Germline V gene data show CDR1 as MNHNS and CDR2 as SASEGT. The CDR3 has 12 amino acids. V was cut by 7 bases and J by 8 bases, with 14 bases left in between. The CDR3 sequence: CASNSRAGGYTF. CDR3 bases: TGTGCCAGCAATTCTCGCGCCGGGGGCTACACCTTC.

For the CDR3, the DNA is TGCAGTGCTAGAGGAGATTACGAGTCAGATACGCAGTATTTT. Amino acids: CSARGDYESDTQYF. The gene calls are TRBV20-1 and TRBJ2-3; D gene ambiguous. Germline V gene data show CDR1 as DFQATT and CDR2 as SNEGSKA (reference sequence). The CDR3 loop spans 14 amino acids. V gave up 1 base and J gave up 4 bases, with 12 bases separating them.

V gene TRBV6-1 combines with J gene TRBJ1-5; tentative D call: TRBD1 (5 bases). CDR3 size: 16 residues. V lost 7 bases to trimming and J lost 0 bases, with 16 bases between them. In germline, CDR1 is MNHNS, CDR2 SASEGT. The CDR3 DNA reads as TGTGCCAGCAAACCCGGCCCGGGGCTTAGCAATCAGCCCCAGCATTTT. Protein product: CASKPGPGLSNQPQHF.

The CDR3 sequence is CASSDKGDLSYEQYF. The CDR3 DNA reads TGTGCCAGCAGTGACAAGGGGGACCTCTCCTACGAGCAGTACTTC. This chain uses TRBV6-1 with TRBJ2-7; the D gene is possibly TRBD1 (6 bases). This CDR3 region has 15 residues. Trimming stripped 3 bases from V and 0 bases from J, with 12 bases between. CDR1 and CDR2 (germline): MNHNS, SASEGT.

V usage is TRBV6-5 and J usage is TRBJ1-1; D call uncertain. The CDR3 is made up of 16 amino acids. The V gene's germline CDR1 is MNHEY and CDR2 SVGAGI. V was cut by 0 bases and J by 2 bases, with 13 bases left in between. The CDR3 is CASSYSPSAGNTEAFF. CDR3 bases: TGTGCCAGCAGTTACTCCCCCTCCGCAGGCAACACTGAAGCTTTCTTT.

This clonotype was observed a handful of times. This chain connects TRBV7-3 to TRBJ2-2; D remains ambiguous. Germline values: CDR1 SGHTA, CDR2 FQGTGA. CDR3 length: 13 residues. V shed 2 bases and J shed 6 bases, with 7 bases lying between them. CDR3 nucleotide sequence: TGTGCCAGCAGCTTAGGAGACGCCGGGGAGCTGTTTTTT. Protein: CASSLGDAGELFF.

The V and J genes are TRBV29-1 and TRBJ2-7, with D perhaps TRBD1 (6 bases). CDR3 length: 12 amino acids. With 6 bases removed from V and 7 bases from J, the gap between germline ends came to 16 bases. Germline V lookup: CDR1 SQVTM, CDR2 ANQGSEA. DNA of the CDR3: TGCAGCGTGAGCTGGACAGTCATGGAGCAGTACTTC. It translates to CSVSWTVMEQYF.

Only a few counts were recorded for this clonotype. The V gene is TRBV7-9, the J gene TRBJ2-1; 7 bases agree with TRBD1. CDR1 SEHNR and CDR2 FQNEAQ come from the germline V gene (reference sequence). V shed 6 bases and J 2 bases; nucleotides not matched to a gene: 1. This CDR3 has 13 amino acids. The CDR3 sequence is CASRGTAYNEQFF. The CDR3 coding sequence is TGTGCCAGCAGGGGGACAGCCTACAATGAGCAGTTCTTC. Variable domain in full (rest from reference TRBV7-9 and TRBJ2-1): DTGVSQNPRHKITKRGQNVTFRCDPISEHNRLYWYRQTLGQGPEFLTYFQNEAQLEKSRLLSDRFSAERPKGSFSTLEIQRTEQGDSAMYLCASRGTAYNEQFFGPGTRLTVL.